The rows below give T cell receptor beta chains drawn from one sample of a study of CD8 T cells in ankylosing spondylitis. In TCRdb, the 5' RACE reads were re-called with MiXCR into one record per CDR3 protein. Found here are 300,000 to 350,000 distinct CDR3 sequences, roughly 10% of them singletons; the top ten hold more than 7%. The material sequenced was blood, either unsorted or a sorted T cell fraction (not recorded which). These receptors all come from a female donor with ankylosing spondylitis or in good health (not recorded which). CDR3s include the opening cysteine and the closing phenylalanine or tryptophan. Only some rows state a clone size, as once, few, many or a class for expanded clones.

>TRBV30|12|many|TRBJ1-2
CAWRRGGQVYTF
>TRBV20-1|13|many|TRBJ1-1
CSARDHGFSEAFF
>TRBV5-1|14|many|TRBJ2-1
CASSWRDIYNEQFF
>TRBV6-1|13|many|TRBJ2-4
CASSEYRGDIQYF
>TRBV15|14|many|TRBJ2-7
CATSRDPQFYEQYF
>TRBV20-1|13|many|TRBJ1-1
CSARGIGEAEAFF
>TRBV10-3|13|many|TRBJ2-2
CAISASGSGELFF
>TRBV7-2|12|NA|TRBJ2-5
CASSPLAETQYF
>TRBV24-1|16|few|TRBJ2-5
CATSSGAPGQGETQYF
>TRBV12-3/TRBV12-4|15|many|TRBJ1-5
CASSSSPWVNQPQHF
>TRBV20-1|16|many|TRBJ2-7
CSAPLGTGVLSYEQYF
>TRBV20-1|15|many|TRBJ2-1
CSARRGLLVLNEQFF
>TRBV19|15|few|TRBJ2-7
CASSEAFTGGYEQYF
>TRBV20-1|13|many|TRBJ1-4
CSARQGRDEKLFF
>TRBV5-1|13|many|TRBJ2-7
CASSLAETYEQYF
>TRBV10-3|13|many|TRBJ2-1
CAIGGKDYNEQFF
>TRBV5-1|16|many|TRBJ1-4
CASSWGDRTTNEKLFF
>TRBV3-1|12|many|TRBJ2-2
CASSRDPGELFF
>TRBV11-3|23|NA|TRBJ2-1
CASSLVGPGGQGAEKGSYSEQFF
>TRBV18|15|many|TRBJ2-2
CASSPSQMNTGELFF
>TRBV29-1|12|many|TRBJ2-2
CSVVGNTGELFF
>TRBV11-1|18|many|TRBJ2-1
CASSLTSGGISSYNEQFF
>TRBV29-1|11|many|TRBJ2-4
CSAGLGNIQYF
>TRBV10-3|15|many|TRBJ2-3
CAISDLRGGTDTQYF
>TRBV18|14|few|TRBJ2-5
CASSPNGDPETQYF
>TRBV7-2|14|NA|TRBJ2-3
CASSFRSGTDTQYF
>TRBV18|13|many|TRBJ2-1
CASSILSAREQFF
>TRBV5-5|13|many|TRBJ2-5
CASSLSGYETQYF
>TRBV7-2|15|many|TRBJ1-1
CASSQQGRRVTEAFF
>TRBV28|14|many|TRBJ1-6
CASRDRVSYSPLHF
>TRBV11-2|13|few|TRBJ1-4
CASSLGGSAPLFF
>TRBV7-6|15|NA|TRBJ2-1
CASSLGTGEYNEQLF
>TRBV27|14|many|TRBJ2-7
CASSKDRENYEQYF
>TRBV5-1|15|many|TRBJ2-1
CASSRRDGGISEQFF
>TRBV28|17|many|TRBJ2-7
CASSLPGQGGILYEQYF
>TRBV10-3|15|many|TRBJ1-6
CAIRTGQLDNSPLHF
>TRBV5-1|14|many|TRBJ1-1
CASSSLDTNTEAFF
>TRBV27|21|few|TRBJ2-4
CASSLLWLAGGPNSAKNIQYF
>TRBV2|14|few|TRBJ2-1
CASSESGGANEQFF
>TRBV20-1|13|NA|TRBJ2-7
CSARLPPPDEQYF
>TRBV5-6|16|few|TRBJ2-3
CASSLRGQGRTDTQYF
>TRBV14|13|few|TRBJ1-6
CASSLRTGTPLHF
>TRBV4-3|16|many|TRBJ2-1
CASSQESLVGGNEQFF
>TRBV7-9|15|many|TRBJ1-6
CASSATSRRDSPLHF
>TRBV7-2|15|few|TRBJ1-1
CASSVNRDLYTEAFF